The TCR beta chain under discussion was sequenced for a study of T cell repertoires in cytomegalovirus infection. As for the study in general: It can be stated that public TCR beta signatures indicated CMV infection as well as a matching HLA type.

Via MiXCR, TCRdb re-called the reads, giving one row per CDR3 protein. The table records about 130,000 distinct CDR3 sequences, 7.5% to 9% of them present only once. The CDR3 covers 15 residues. Trimming cost V 6 bases and J 0 bases, with 12 bases left between them. Germline values: CDR1 ENHRY, CDR2 SYGVKD. About this clonotype: What it recognizes is unknown.

Study results and caveats: The ex vivo response was dominated by HLA-C-restricted CMV-specific TCR beta clonotypes.

Sequenced input: PBMCs. The gene calls are TRBV10-3 and TRBJ1-5; the D gene is possibly TRBD1 (5 bases). The TCR was taken from a human donor in good health (CMV status not recorded). Some clones in this sample may be carry-over from other donors' samples. The CDR3 sequence is CAISATEYSNQPQHF. Here the CDR3 DNA reads TGTGCCATCAGCGCGACAGAGTATAGCAATCAGCCCCAGCATTTT.